This TCR beta chain was identified during a study of Graves' ophthalmopathy and Graves' hyperthyroidism. Hyperthyroidism patients, aged 18 to 65, were newly diagnosed, under 2 months' duration. In this cohort, patients with other autoimmune diseases, uncontrolled infections, pregnancy or lactation were excluded. V shed 8 bases and J shed 0 bases, with 14 bases lying between them. Germline V gene data show CDR1 as SNHLY and CDR2 as FYNNEI. The CDR3 has 14 residues. Using RNA transcripts, the TCR beta CDR3 regions were amplified. After a first-round RT-PCR with HTBI primers, a second-round multiplex PCR was run. TCRdb called the multiplex PCR reads again in MiXCR, with one record for every CDR3 protein. The sample includes about 1.1 million distinct CDR3 sequences, roughly two fifths of them seen just once. A note on this clonotype: Given a much more abundant clone one base away, this may be a read error.

This clonotype originated in an adult man with Graves' hyperthyroidism. V usage is TRBV2 and J usage is TRBJ2-7, with D possibly being TRBD1 (6 bases). Sequenced sample: peripheral blood or thyroid tissue (not recorded which). This chain's CDR3 is CASGTGTTSYEQYF. CDR3 in DNA: TGTGCCAGCGGCACCGGGACAACCTCCTACGAGCAGTACTTC.